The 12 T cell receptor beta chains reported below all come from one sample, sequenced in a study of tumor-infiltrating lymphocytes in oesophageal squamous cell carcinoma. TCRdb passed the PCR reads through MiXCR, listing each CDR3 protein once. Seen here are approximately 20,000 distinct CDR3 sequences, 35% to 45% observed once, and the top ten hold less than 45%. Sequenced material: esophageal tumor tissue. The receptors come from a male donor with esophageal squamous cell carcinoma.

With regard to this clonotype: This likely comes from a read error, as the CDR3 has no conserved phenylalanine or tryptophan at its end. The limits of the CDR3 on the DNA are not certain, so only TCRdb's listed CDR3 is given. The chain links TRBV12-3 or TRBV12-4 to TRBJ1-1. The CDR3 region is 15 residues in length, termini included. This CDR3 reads CASSDETSYEQYFGN.

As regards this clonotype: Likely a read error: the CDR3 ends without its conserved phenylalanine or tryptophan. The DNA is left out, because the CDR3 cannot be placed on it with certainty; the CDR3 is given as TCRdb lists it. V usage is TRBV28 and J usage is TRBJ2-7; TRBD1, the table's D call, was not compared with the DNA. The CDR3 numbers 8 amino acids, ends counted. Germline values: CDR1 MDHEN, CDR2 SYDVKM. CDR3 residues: CASSTTGQ.

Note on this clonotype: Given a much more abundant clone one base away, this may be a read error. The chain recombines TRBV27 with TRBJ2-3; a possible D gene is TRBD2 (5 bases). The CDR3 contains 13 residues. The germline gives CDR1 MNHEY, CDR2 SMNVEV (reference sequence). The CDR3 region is CATSLSRVDTQYF. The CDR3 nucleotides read TGTGCCACCAGTTTATCGAGGGTGGATACGCAGTATTTT.

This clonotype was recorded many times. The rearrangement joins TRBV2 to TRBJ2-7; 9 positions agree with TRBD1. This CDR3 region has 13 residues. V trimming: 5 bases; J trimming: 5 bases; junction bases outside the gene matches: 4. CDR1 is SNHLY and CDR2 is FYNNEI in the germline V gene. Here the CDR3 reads CASSYRGQDEQYF. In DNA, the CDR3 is TGTGCCAGCAGTTACAGGGGGCAGGACGAGCAGTACTTC.

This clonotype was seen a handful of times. DNA of the CDR3: TGTGCCAGTAGTATAGGAGGCGGGTATAGGACAGATACGCAGTATTTT. It is translated as CASSIGGGYRTDTQYF. The chain links TRBV19 to TRBJ2-3; a possible D gene is TRBD2 (5 bases). This CDR3 is built from 16 residues. Trimming stripped 1 base from V and 3 bases from J, with 14 bases between. The germline V gene has CDR1 LNHDA and CDR2 SQIVND (reference sequence).

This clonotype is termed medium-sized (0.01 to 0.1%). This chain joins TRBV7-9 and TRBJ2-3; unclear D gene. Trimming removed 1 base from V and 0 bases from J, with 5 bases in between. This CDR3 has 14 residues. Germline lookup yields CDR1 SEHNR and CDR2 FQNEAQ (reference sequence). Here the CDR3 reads CASSLGTSTDTQYF. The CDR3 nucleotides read TGTGCCAGCAGCTTAGGAACTAGCACAGATACGCAGTATTTT.

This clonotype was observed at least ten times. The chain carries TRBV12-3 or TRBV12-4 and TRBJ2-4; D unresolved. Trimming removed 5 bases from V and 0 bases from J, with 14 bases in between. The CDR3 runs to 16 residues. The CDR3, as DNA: TGTGCCAGCAGTCCACGACGTAACCTAGCCAAAAACATTCAGTACTTC. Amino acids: CASSPRRNLAKNIQYF.

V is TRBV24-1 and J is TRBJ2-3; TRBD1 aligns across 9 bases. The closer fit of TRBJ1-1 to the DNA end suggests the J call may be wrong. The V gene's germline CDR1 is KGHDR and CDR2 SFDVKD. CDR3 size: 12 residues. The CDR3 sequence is CATSEETGGAFF. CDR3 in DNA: TGTGCCACCAGTGAAGAGACAGGGGGAGCTTTCTTT.

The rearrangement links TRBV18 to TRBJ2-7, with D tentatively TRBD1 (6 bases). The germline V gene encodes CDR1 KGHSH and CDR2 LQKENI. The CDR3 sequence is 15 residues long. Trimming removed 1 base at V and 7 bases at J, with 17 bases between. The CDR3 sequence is CASSPLKGWDNEQYF. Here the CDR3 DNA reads TGTGCCAGCTCACCACTAAAGGGTTGGGACAATGAGCAGTACTTC.

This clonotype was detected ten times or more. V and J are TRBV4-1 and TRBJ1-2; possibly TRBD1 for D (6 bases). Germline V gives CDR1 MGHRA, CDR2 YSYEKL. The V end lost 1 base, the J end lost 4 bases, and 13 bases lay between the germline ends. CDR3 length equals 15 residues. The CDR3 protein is CASSQGTASAYGYTF. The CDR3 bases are TGCGCCAGCAGCCAAGGGACAGCCTCGGCCTATGGCTACACCTTC.

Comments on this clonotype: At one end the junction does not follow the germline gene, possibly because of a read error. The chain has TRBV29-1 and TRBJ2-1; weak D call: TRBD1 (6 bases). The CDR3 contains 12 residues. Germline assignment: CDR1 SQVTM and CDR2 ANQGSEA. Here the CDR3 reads CSVYRVSYEQYF. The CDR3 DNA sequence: TGCAGCGTATACAGGGTCTCCTACGAGCAGTACTTT.

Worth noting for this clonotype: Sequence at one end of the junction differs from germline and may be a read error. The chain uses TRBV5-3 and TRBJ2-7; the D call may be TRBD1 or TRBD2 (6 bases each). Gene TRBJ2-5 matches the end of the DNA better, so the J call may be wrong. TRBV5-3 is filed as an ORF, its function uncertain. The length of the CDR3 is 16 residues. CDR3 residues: CASSYTPGGPGETQYF. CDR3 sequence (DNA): TGTGCCAGCAGCTACACTCCCGGGGGCCCGGGGGAGACCCAGTACTTC.